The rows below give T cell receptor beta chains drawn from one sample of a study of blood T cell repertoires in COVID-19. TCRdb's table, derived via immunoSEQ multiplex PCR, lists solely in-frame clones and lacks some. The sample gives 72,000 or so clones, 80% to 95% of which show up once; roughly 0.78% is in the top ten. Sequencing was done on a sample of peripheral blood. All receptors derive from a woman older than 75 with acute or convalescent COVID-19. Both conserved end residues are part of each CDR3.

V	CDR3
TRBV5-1	CASSLEAGGTGELFF
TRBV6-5	CASSSRTGNGYTF
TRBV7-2	CASSLRSNYGYTF
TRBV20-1	CSAVDTYEAFF
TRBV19	CASSIEIWRQSQPQHF
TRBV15	CATSRGTGGPADTQYF
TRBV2	CASSEPDSPGNEQFF
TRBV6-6	CASSSQGVNYGYTF
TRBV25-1	CASGAGGTTEAFF
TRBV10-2	CASSLTSGNTGELFF
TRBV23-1	CASSPSCGVESEQFF
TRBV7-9	CASSQYRENTEAFF
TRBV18	CASSPGTVTYGYTF
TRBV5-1	CASREQRPAEAFF
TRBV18	CASSPPRGTGDYEQYF
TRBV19	CASSIQSPRNYGYTF
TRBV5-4	CASSAGQGRTEAFF
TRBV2	CAGGTGDYGYTF
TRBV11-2	CASSAALYNSPLHF
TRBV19	CASLTTGGPNYGYTF
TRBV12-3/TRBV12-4	CASSFLDRNIQYF
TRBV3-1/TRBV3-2	CASSQGRQGMNNEQFF
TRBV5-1	CASSPGSGGGYTF
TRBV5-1	CASSLVQAPGTEAFF
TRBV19	CASRDRPTGELFF
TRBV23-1	CASSQSNGEAGANVLTF
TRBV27	CASGPSSPLFTYEQYF
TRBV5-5	CASSLAVRGTGELFF
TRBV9	CASSTTSGRSYEQYF
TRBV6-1	CASSEAGRNYGYTF
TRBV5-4	CASSLEQGGTGELFF
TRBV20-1	CSATQGYGYTF
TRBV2	CASSDRDSSYNEQFF
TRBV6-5	CASSYASSGGTDTQYF
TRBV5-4	CASSLDAGGRNEQFF
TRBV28	CASSLGTKNYGYTF
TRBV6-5	CASLRQGVGTEAFF
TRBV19	CASRGRDVRSRELFF
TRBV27	CASSSSDSGLAAPF
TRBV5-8	CASSLGQRGFWETQYF
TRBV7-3	CASSPQGSGANVLTF
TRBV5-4	CASSVGGGPIGNQPQHF
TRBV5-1	CASSTTGTTGELFF
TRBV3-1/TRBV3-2	CASSQQTGGTEAFF
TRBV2	CASRPDGGGTQYF
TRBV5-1	CASSLILAGMGETQYF
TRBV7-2	CASSLGGKPYEQYF
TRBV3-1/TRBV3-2	CASSHRRYSPLHF
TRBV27	CASGGLAGEIEQFF
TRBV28	CASTEAGGPGADTQYF
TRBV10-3	CAISEGSRGTGELFF
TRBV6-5	CAIRRPGGTDTQYF
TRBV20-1	CSARPREKLFF
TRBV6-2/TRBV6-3	CASSPHRPPSSGANVLTF
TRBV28	CASSLGDISNYEQYF
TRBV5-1	CASSLAPSGNYNEQFF